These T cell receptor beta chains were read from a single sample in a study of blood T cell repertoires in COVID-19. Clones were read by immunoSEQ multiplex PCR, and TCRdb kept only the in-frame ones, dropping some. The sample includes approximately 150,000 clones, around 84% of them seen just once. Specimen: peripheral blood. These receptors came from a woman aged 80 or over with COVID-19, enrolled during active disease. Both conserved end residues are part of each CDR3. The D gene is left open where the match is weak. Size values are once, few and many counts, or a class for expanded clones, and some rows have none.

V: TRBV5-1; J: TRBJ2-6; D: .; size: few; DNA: TGCGCCAGCAGCCCAAGAGAGATACTGGTCTCTGGGGCCAACGTCCTGACTTTC; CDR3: CASSPREILVSGANVLTF
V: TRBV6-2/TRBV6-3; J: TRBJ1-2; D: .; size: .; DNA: TGTGCCAGCAGTTACGCAGACTATGGCTACACCTTC; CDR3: CASSYADYGYTF
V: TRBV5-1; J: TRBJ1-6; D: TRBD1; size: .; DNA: TGCGCCAGCAGCTGGGACAGGGCAGATTCACCCCTCCACTTT; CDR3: CASSWDRADSPLHF
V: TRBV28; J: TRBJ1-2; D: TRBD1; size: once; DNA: TGTGCCAGCAGTAAGACAGGGGGCTTGGGCTACACCTTC; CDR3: CASSKTGGLGYTF
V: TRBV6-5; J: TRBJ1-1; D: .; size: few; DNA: TGTGCCAGCACCCCGCCAGGGGCGAACACTGAAGCTTTCTTT; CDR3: CASTPPGANTEAFF
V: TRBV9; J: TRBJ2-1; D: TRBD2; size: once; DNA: TGTGCCAGCAGCGGGAAGACTAGCGGGAGCTCTAATGAGCAGTTCTTC; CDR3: CASSGKTSGSSNEQFF
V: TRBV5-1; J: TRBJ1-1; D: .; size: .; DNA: TGCGCCAGCAGCTTAAGGGCAGGCGGGACTGAAGCTTTCTTT; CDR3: CASSLRAGGTEAFF
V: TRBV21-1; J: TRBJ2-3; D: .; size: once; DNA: TGTGCCAGCAGGGGGGCAATAAGCACAGATACGCAGTATTTT; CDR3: CASRGAISTDTQYF
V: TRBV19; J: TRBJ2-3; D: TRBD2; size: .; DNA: TGTGCCAGTAGTCTCCTGCGGGGGAGGGAAGATACGCAGTATTTT; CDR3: CASSLLRGREDTQYF
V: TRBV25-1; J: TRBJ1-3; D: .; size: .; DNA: TGTGCCAGCAAATGGGCAACGGGAAACACCATATATTTT; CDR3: CASKWATGNTIYF
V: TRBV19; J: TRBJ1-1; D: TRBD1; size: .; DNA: TGTGCCACCACTGGATTAGACAGGGTGAACACTGAAGCTTTCTTT; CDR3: CATTGLDRVNTEAFF
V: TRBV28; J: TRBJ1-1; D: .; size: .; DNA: TGTGCCAGCAGTTTAGGCCACACTGAAGCTTTCTTT; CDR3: CASSLGHTEAFF
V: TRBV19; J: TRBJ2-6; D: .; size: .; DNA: TGTGCCAGTAGTAGTTCCCAGGGGAAGCATGCTGGGGCCAACGTCCTGACTTTC; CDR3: CASSSSQGKHAGANVLTF
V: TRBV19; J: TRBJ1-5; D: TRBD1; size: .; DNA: TGTGCCACCCGAGAAAGGACAGGGGCTAGCAATCAGCCCCAGCATTTT; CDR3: CATRERTGASNQPQHF
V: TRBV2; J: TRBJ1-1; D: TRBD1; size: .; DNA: TGTGCCAGCGGGAGAGGGGGCCAGAACACTGAAGCTTTCTTT; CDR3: CASGRGGQNTEAFF
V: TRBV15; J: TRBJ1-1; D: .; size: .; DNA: TGTGCCACCAGCAGAGATCGAGGGAACACTGAAGCTTTCTTT; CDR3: CATSRDRGNTEAFF
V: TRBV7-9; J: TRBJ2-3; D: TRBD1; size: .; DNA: TGTGCCAGCAGCTTATTACAGGGGATAGATACGCAGTATTTT; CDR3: CASSLLQGIDTQYF
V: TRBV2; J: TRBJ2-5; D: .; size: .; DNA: TGTGCCAGCAGTCTACGATCGGGAGAGACCCAGTACTTC; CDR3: CASSLRSGETQYF
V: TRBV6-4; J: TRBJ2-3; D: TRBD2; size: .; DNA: TGTGCCAGCAGTGACTCCGGGACTAGCGGGACAGATACGCAGTATTTT; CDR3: CASSDSGTSGTDTQYF
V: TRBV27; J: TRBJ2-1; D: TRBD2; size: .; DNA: TGTGCCAGCAGCCCGGGAGGGCCCTACAATGAGCAGTTCTTC; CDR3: CASSPGGPYNEQFF
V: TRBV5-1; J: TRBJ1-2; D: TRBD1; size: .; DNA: TGCGCCAGCAGCGGGGGACAGGCGGACTATGGCTACACCTTC; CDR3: CASSGGQADYGYTF
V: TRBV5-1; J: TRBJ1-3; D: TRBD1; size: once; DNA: TGCGCCAGCAGCGAGGGGGCGATAGGTGGAAACACCATATATTTT; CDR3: CASSEGAIGGNTIYF
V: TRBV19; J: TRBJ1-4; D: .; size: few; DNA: TGTGCCAGTAGTATTCGGGGGGCTGAAAAACTGTTTTTT; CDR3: CASSIRGAEKLFF
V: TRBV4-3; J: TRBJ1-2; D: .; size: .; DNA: TGCGCCAGCAGCCAAGATAGGGGCTATGGCTACACCTTC; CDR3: CASSQDRGYGYTF
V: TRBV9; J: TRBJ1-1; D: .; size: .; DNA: TGTGCCAGCAGCGCAGGCCACCGGAACACTGAAGCTTTCTTT; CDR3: CASSAGHRNTEAFF
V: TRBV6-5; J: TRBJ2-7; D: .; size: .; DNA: TGTGCCAGCAGCCCAATCCCAGGGATCGAGCAGTACTTC; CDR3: CASSPIPGIEQYF
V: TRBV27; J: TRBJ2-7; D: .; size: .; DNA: TGTGCCAGCAGTTTCGACAGAACCTACGAGCAGTACTTC; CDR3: CASSFDRTYEQYF
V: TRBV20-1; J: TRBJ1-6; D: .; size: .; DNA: TGCAGTGCTAGTGGTGGCGGGTCACCCCTCCACTTT; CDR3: CSASGGGSPLHF
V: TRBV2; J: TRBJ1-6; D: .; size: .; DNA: TGTGCCAGCAGTGATCAACAGGCTCGCGGTTCACCCCTCCACTTT; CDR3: CASSDQQARGSPLHF
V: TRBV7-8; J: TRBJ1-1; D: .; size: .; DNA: TGTGCCAGCAGCTTAGAAGGGGGGAACACTGAAGCTTTCTTT; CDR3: CASSLEGGNTEAFF
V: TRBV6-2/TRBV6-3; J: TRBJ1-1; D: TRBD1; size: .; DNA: TGTGCCAGCAGTTACAGCAGGACAGGGGGAACTGAAGCTTTCTTT; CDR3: CASSYSRTGGTEAFF
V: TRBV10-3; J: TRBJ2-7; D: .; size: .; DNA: TGTGCCATCAGTGTATCAGGTGACGAGCAGTACTTC; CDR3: CAISVSGDEQYF
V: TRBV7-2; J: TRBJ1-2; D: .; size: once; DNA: TGTGCCAGCAGCCCCGCCAGGTCAGATAACTATGGCTACACCTTC; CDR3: CASSPARSDNYGYTF
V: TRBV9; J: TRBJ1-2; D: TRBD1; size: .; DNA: TGTGCCAGCAGCGCCGACAGGGGATGGGATGGCTACACCTTC; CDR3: CASSADRGWDGYTF
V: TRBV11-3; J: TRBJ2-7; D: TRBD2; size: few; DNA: TGTGCCAGCAGCTTAGGACTGTCCGGGGGGGAGCAGTACTTC; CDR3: CASSLGLSGGEQYF
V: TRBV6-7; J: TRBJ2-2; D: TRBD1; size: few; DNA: TGTGCCAGCAGCACTACTCGGAAACAGGGACAGAGGTACACCGGGGAGCTGTTTTTT; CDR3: CASSTTRKQGQRYTGELFF
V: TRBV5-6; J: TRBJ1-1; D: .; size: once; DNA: TGTGCCAGCACCCATTCCCCAGGGCCGAACACTGAAGCTTTCTTT; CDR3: CASTHSPGPNTEAFF
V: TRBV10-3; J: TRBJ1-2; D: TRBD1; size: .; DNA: TGTGCCATCAATGGGGACAGGGACATCGATGGCTACACCTTC; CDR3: CAINGDRDIDGYTF
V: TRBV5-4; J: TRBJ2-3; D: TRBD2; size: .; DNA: TGTGCCAGCAGCTTTAGGTCGGGACTAGCTTCAGATACGCAGTATTTT; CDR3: CASSFRSGLASDTQYF
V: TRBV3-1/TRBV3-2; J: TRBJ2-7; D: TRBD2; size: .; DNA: TGTGCCAGCAGCCAAGAAGGGGTAGCGGGCTACGAGCAGTACTTC; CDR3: CASSQEGVAGYEQYF
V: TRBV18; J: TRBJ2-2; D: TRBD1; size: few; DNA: TGTGCCAGCTCACCGGGGACAGGGAGGACCGGGGAGCTGTTTTTT; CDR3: CASSPGTGRTGELFF
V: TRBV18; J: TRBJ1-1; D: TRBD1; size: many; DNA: TGTGCCAGCTCACCACCGGGACAGGGGATCGCTTTCTTT; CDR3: CASSPPGQGIAFF
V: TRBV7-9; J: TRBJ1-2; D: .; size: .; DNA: TGTGCCAGCACCTCAGGAACAAGTAACTATGGCTACACCTTC; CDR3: CASTSGTSNYGYTF
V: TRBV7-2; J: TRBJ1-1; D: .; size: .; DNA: TGTGCCAGCAGTCTTACAGGATCGAACACTGAAGCTTTCTTT; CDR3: CASSLTGSNTEAFF
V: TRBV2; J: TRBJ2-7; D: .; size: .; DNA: TGTGCCAGCAGACGGGGGACAGTGTACGAGCAGTACTTC; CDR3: CASRRGTVYEQYF
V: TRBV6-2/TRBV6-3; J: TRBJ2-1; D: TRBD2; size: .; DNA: TGTGCCAGCAGTTTAGCGGGAGGGCGGAATGAGCAGTTCTTC; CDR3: CASSLAGGRNEQFF
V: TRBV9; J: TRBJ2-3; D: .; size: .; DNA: TGTGCCAGCAGCGCCGGGACTCCCAAAGATACGCAGTATTTT; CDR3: CASSAGTPKDTQYF
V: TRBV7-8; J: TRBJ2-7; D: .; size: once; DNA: TGTGCCAGCAGCCCCGGACCGGGAAGACCCTACGAGCAGTACTTC; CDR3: CASSPGPGRPYEQYF
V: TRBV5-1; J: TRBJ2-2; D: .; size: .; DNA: TGCGCCAGCAGCTTGGAGCTAGCGAGCACCGGGGAGCTGTTTTTT; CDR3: CASSLELASTGELFF
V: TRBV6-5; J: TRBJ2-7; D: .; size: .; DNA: TGTGCCAGCAGTTACTCCAGGGGTGGTGAGTACGAGCAGTACTTC; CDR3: CASSYSRGGEYEQYF
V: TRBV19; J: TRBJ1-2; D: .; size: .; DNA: TGTGCCAGTAGTGCGGGCCTAACTAACTATGGCTACACCTTC; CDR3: CASSAGLTNYGYTF
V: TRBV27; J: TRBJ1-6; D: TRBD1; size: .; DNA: TGTGCCAGCAGTTTATTCGGATTCCCACAGGGGGTACGATATAATTCACCCCTCCACTTT; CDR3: CASSLFGFPQGVRYNSPLHF
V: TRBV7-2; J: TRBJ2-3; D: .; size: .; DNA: TGTGCCAGCAGCTTATCGACAGATACGCAGTATTTT; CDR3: CASSLSTDTQYF
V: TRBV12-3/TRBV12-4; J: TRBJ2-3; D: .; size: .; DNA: TGTGCCAGCAGTCCAAGCACAGATACGCAGTATTTT; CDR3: CASSPSTDTQYF
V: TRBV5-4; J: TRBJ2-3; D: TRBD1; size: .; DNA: TGTGCCAGCAGCTTAGACCCCGGGACAGGGGGAGATACGCAGTATTTT; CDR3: CASSLDPGTGGDTQYF
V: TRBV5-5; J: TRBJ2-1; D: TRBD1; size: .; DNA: TGTGCCAGCAGCTTGGCTGGACAGGGGCTTCCCGAGCAGTTCTTC; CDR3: CASSLAGQGLPEQFF
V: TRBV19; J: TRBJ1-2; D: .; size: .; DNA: TGTGCCAGCGAAAACCGGGGAGTCTATGGCTACACCTTC; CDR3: CASENRGVYGYTF
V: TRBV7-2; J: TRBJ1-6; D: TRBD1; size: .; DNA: TGTGCCAGCAGCACCACCGGGACAGATAATTCACCCCTCCACTTT; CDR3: CASSTTGTDNSPLHF
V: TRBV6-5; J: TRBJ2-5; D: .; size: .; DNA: TGTGCCAGCAGTTACGGTTTGGGGGGGGCCACCCAGTACTTC; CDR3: CASSYGLGGATQYF
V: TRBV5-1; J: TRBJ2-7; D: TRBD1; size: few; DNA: TGCGCCAGCAGCTTCGAGACAGGGGGCCGCTACGAGCAGTACTTC; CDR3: CASSFETGGRYEQYF